This T cell receptor (beta chain) was observed in a study of PD-L1 blockade in urothelial cancer. This clone appeared a few times. Time point reported: pretreatment peripheral blood. The CDR3 is 14 residues long. Deletions cut 4 bases from V and 7 bases from J, with 16 bases between. The germline V gene encodes CDR1 MGHRA and CDR2 YSYEKL. The assay was immunoSEQ multiplex PCR, and TCRdb's table has in-frame clones only and misses some. The sample lists about 87,000 clones, 84% occurring once. Sample: PBMCs, taken around atezolizumab (anti-PD-L1) treatment. This TCR was sampled from a man aged 55 to 70 with urothelial cancer. J is TRBJ1-2 and V is TRBV4-1; D is ambiguous. The CDR3 DNA reads TGCGCCAGCAGCCTGTTCCCGCAGAATCTTGGCTACACCTTC. Translation gives CASSLFPQNLGYTF.